This TCR beta chain was identified during a study of blood T cell repertoires in COVID-19. On the study more broadly: Sample material is recorded as cDNA or gDNA derived from T cells, B-cell-depleted T cells, or PBMCs.

The Seattle patients joined while their infection was active and were tracked longitudinally afterward. As originally analysed: Scientists estimated how many nucleated cells there were by amplifying reference gene primers. TCRdb keeps only in-frame clones here, not all; method: immunoSEQ multiplex PCR. V, J and clone size reflect that table, while D and trimming were determined from the DNA. Altogether about 100,000 clones are present, more than 80% being singletons, with the ten largest covering under 5.5%. The source material was peripheral blood. The clonotype originates from an elderly man with COVID-19, enrolled during active disease.

The CDR3 DNA follows: TGTGCCAGCAGCCAAACGAGGGGAGGGGTGTACACTGAAGCTTTCTTT. This sequence encodes CASSQTRGGVYTEAFF. This chain uses TRBV7-9 with TRBJ1-1; the D gene is possibly TRBD1 (5 bases). From germline, CDR1 is SEHNR and CDR2 FQNEAQ (reference sequence). The V and J ends lost 5 bases and 3 bases respectively, with 19 bases between them. This CDR3 has 16 amino acids.